A single sample is the source of the 19 T cell receptor beta chains below, sequenced in a study of blood T cell repertoires in COVID-19. Assay used: immunoSEQ multiplex PCR; TCRdb lists only in-frame clones, some missing. Seen here are fewer than 300,000 clones, roughly 85% observed once, and the top ten hold around 3.2%. Sequencing input: peripheral blood. The source is a woman aged 18-30 years with acute or convalescent COVID-19.

The V and J genes are TRBV9 and TRBJ2-5; 12 bases match TRBD2. Germline CDR1 SGDLS, CDR2 YYNGEE. This CDR3 is built from 15 residues. The V segment lost 3 bases and the J segment 2 bases; nucleotides outside the gene matches: 2. CDR3: CASSGGTSGQETQYF. The CDR3 nucleotides are TGTGCCAGCAGCGGCGGGACTAGCGGGCAAGAGACCCAGTACTTC.

The J gene is TRBJ2-7, the V gene TRBV2; a weak D match, TRBD2 (6 bases). The CDR3 runs 12 residues. Germline CDR1 and CDR2: SNHLY and FYNNEI. Trimming removed 5 bases at V and 3 bases at J, with 8 bases between. CDR3 in amino acids: CASSWDFYEQYF. CDR3 in DNA: TGTGCCAGCAGTTGGGACTTCTACGAGCAGTACTTC.

The V and J genes are TRBV19 and TRBJ2-7, with D unresolved. Germline-derived CDR1 and CDR2 are LNHDA and SQIVND (reference sequence). This CDR3 has 15 amino acids. V lost 5 bases, J lost 3 bases, and 17 bases lay in between. The CDR3 DNA is TGTGCCAGTAGTTATACGTCTCGGGTAGGCTACGAGCAGTACTTC. This translates into CASSYTSRVGYEQYF.

This clone turned up a few times. V and J are TRBV30 and TRBJ1-2; 9 bases are shared with TRBD1. V dropped 2 bases and J dropped 5; count of bases not matched to a gene: 9. Germline V gene sequence: CDR1 GTSNPN, CDR2 SVGIG (reference sequence). CDR3 length: 15 residues. Written as DNA, the CDR3 is TGTGCCTGGAGTCAAACAGGGGGCGGGCTTTATGGCTACACCTTC. This translates into CAWSQTGGGLYGYTF.

J is TRBJ2-1 and V is TRBV19; perhaps TRBD2 as D (5 bases). Trimming took 5 bases from V and 1 from J, leaving 15 bases between them. The CDR3 extends over 16 amino acids. Germline V gene data show CDR1 as LNHDA and CDR2 as SQIVND (reference sequence). CDR3: CASSWEAVQSYNEQFF. The CDR3 DNA reads TGTGCCAGTAGTTGGGAAGCGGTCCAATCCTACAATGAGCAGTTCTTC.

This rearrangement joins TRBV9 to TRBJ1-1, with D uncertain. The CDR3 has 12 amino acids. Trimming removed 0 bases at V and 5 bases at J, with 5 bases between. The germline V gene has CDR1 SGDLS and CDR2 YYNGEE. CDR3 DNA: TGTGCCAGCAGCGTAGCGGGTACTGAAGCTTTCTTT. It codes for CASSVAGTEAFF.

The genes are TRBV7-9 and TRBJ1-6; D remains ambiguous. V lost 3 bases and J lost 9, with 12 bases in between. CDR1 is SEHNR, CDR2 FQNEAQ, per germline (reference sequence). The CDR3 has 14 amino acids. The CDR3 nucleotides read TGTGCCAGCAGCTTTGTTCGGGGAGGTTCACCCCTCCACTTT. It yields the protein CASSFVRGGSPLHF.

This clone has only one observation. The chain is built from TRBV4-2 and TRBJ1-1; possibly TRBD1 for D (5 bases). Trimming left V 0 bases short and J 2 bases short, with 13 bases between. Germline V gene lookup returns CDR1 LGHNA and CDR2 YNFKEQ. This CDR3 is built from 16 residues. CDR3 sequence (DNA): TGTGCCAGCAGCCAAGATTCAGGACATCGAAACACTGAAGCTTTCTTT. Amino acids: CASSQDSGHRNTEAFF.

This clone was seen once. The chain is built from TRBV10-3 and TRBJ1-2; 11 nucleotides agree with TRBD1. The CDR3 covers 15 residues. The trim removed 1 base at V and 2 bases at J, leaving 0 bases unmatched. Germline V gives CDR1 ENHRY, CDR2 SYGVKD. CDR3 region: CAISEWTGGNYGYTF. CDR3 sequence (DNA): TGTGCCATCAGTGAGTGGACAGGGGGCAACTATGGCTACACCTTC.

There are a few counts of this clone. The chain joins TRBV25-1 to TRBJ2-2; no definite D call. CDR3 size: 12 residues. The germline V gene has CDR1 MGHDK and CDR2 SYGVNS. Trimming left V 2 bases short and J 6 bases short, with 4 bases between. The CDR3 DNA reads as TGTGCCAGCAGTGAAAGAGCCGGGGAGCTGTTTTTT. Its translation is CASSERAGELFF.

This clone was detected a few times. The chain uses TRBV7-2 and TRBJ2-1; 12 bases align to TRBD2. Trimming took 4 bases from V and 4 from J; bases not matched to a gene: 2. The CDR3 loop spans 15 amino acids. The germline V gene has CDR1 SGHTA and CDR2 FQGNSA. The DNA of the CDR3 is TGTGCCAGCAGCTCTAGCGGGAGGGCATACAATGAGCAGTTCTTC. It specifies CASSSSGRAYNEQFF.

This clone was recorded only once. V is TRBV10-2 and J is TRBJ2-3; 11 bases agree with TRBD2. The CDR3 sequence is 14 residues long. The V and J ends lost 8 bases and 2 bases, in that order; junction bases with no gene match: 3. CDR1 and CDR2 (germline): WSHSY, SAAADI. The CDR3 bases are TGCGCCAGCTTACTAGCGGGAGCCACAGATACGCAGTATTTT. Protein sequence: CASLLAGATDTQYF.

This chain links TRBV30 with TRBJ1-3; D gene ambiguous. Deletions cut 3 bases from V and 3 bases from J, with 12 bases between. The CDR3 totals 14 residues. Germline V CDR1 and CDR2: GTSNPN, SVGIG (reference sequence). The CDR3 DNA reads TGTGCCTGGAGGGTTCGAGGGATTGGAAACACCATATATTTT. Its translation: CAWRVRGIGNTIYF. The full variable domain, completed using reference TRBV30 and TRBJ1-3, is SQTIHQWPATLVQPVGSPLSLECTVEGTSNPNLYWYRQAAGRGLQLLFYSVGIGQISSEVPQNLSASRPQDRQFILSSKKLLLSDSGFYLCAWRVRGIGNTIYFGEGSWLTVV.

This chain's CDR3 is CAISEGASGNEQFF. The CDR3 nucleotides read TGTGCCATCAGTGAAGGGGCTAGCGGGAATGAGCAGTTCTTC. The genes are TRBV10-3 and TRBJ2-1; 8 bases are shared with TRBD2. With 3 bases clipped from V and 7 bases from J, the junction kept 5 bases outside the gene matches. CDR1 is ENHRY and CDR2 is SYGVKD in the germline V gene. CDR3 length equals 14 residues.

J is TRBJ2-7 and V is TRBV19; D is perhaps TRBD1 (5 bases). The germline V gene has CDR1 LNHDA and CDR2 SQIVND (reference sequence). The CDR3 has 15 residues. V was trimmed by 3 bases and J by 2 bases, leaving 14 bases between them. CDR3 sequence: CASSIGAGSTYEQYF. Here the CDR3 DNA reads TGTGCCAGTAGTATTGGGGCAGGGTCCACCTACGAGCAGTACTTC.

The chain combines TRBV6-5 with TRBJ2-1; 11 positions match TRBD2. Looked up from germline, CDR1 is MNHEY and CDR2 is SVGAGI. With V trimmed by 2 bases and J by 3 bases, 0 bases remained unmatched. This CDR3 region has 15 residues. CDR3 sequence reads: CASSYGTSGYNEQFF. CDR3 bases: TGTGCCAGCAGTTACGGGACTAGCGGCTACAATGAGCAGTTCTTC.

The CDR3 coding sequence is TGTGCCAGCAGCCAATGCTCTGTTTCTTCGGTTTCTACTGGAGAGACCCAGTACTTC. It encodes CASSQCSVSSVSTGETQYF. The chain is built from TRBV14 and TRBJ2-5; no clear D gene. CDR1 SGHDN and CDR2 FVKESK come from the germline V gene. Trimming took off 2 bases at V and 4 bases at J, with 26 bases between the two ends. The CDR3 covers 19 residues. Drawing the rest from reference TRBV14 and TRBJ2-5, the complete variable domain is EAGVTQFPSHSVIEKGQTVTLRCDPISGHDNLYWYRRVMGKEIKFLLHFVKESKQDESGMPNNRFLAERTGGTYSTLKVQPAELEDSGVYFCASSQCSVSSVSTGETQYFGPGTRLLVL.

DNA for the CDR3: TGTGCCAGCAGGCCGCTCGACAGGGATAGCAATCAGCCCCAGCATTTT. It codes for CASRPLDRDSNQPQHF. This chain links TRBV27 with TRBJ1-5; 7 bases line up with TRBD1. The CDR3 sequence is 16 residues long. Per germline, CDR1 MNHEY and CDR2 SMNVEV (reference sequence). Trimming removed 6 bases from V and 0 bases from J; junction bases left unmatched: 8.

The gene calls are TRBV14 and TRBJ1-6; possibly TRBD1 for D (6 bases). The CDR3 sequence is 14 residues long. CDR1 is SGHDN and CDR2 is FVKESK in the germline V gene. Trimming removed 3 bases from V and 10 bases from J, with 13 bases in between. CDR3 nucleotides: TGTGCCAGCAGCCAGAACAGGGCTAGATCACCCCTCCACTTT. This gives the protein CASSQNRARSPLHF.